A single sample is the source of the 28 T cell receptor beta chains below, sequenced in a study of blood T cell repertoires in COVID-19. TCRdb's table, derived via immunoSEQ multiplex PCR, lists solely in-frame clones and lacks some. The repertoire includes about 340,000 clones, about 89% of them detected once, and about 6% sits in the top ten. Sequenced sample: peripheral blood. Receptors were obtained from a woman between 50 and 59 years old with COVID-19, enrolled during active disease.

The chain carries TRBV19 and TRBJ1-5, with D uncertain. Per germline, CDR1 LNHDA and CDR2 SQIVND (reference sequence). V was trimmed by 1 base and J by 4 bases, leaving 14 bases between them. This CDR3 region has 16 residues. Written as DNA, the CDR3 is TGTGCCAGTAGTATAGTAAGAGTTTCGGGTAATCAGCCCCAGCATTTT. It yields the protein CASSIVRVSGNQPQHF.

This clone has a single count. The V call is TRBV6-5, the J call TRBJ2-1, with 8 bases fitting TRBD1. This CDR3 is built from 15 residues. Germline CDR1 MNHEY, CDR2 SVGAGI. The trim removed 8 bases at V and 1 base at J, leaving 7 bases unmatched. The CDR3 reads CASCRRQGSYNEQFF. The CDR3 nucleotides are TGTGCCAGCTGCCGACGACAGGGGTCCTACAATGAGCAGTTCTTC.

The chain employs TRBV11-3 and TRBJ2-3; no clear D gene. V was trimmed by 4 bases and J by 1 base, leaving 12 bases between them. This CDR3 is 15 amino acids long. The V gene's germline CDR1 is SGHNT and CDR2 YENEEA. This CDR3 reads CASSSIRFGTDTQYF. CDR3 nucleotides: TGTGCCAGCAGCTCCATCAGGTTTGGCACAGATACGCAGTATTTT.

This chain uses TRBV27 with TRBJ2-3, with 7 positions matching TRBD2. This CDR3 has 15 amino acids. In germline, CDR1 is MNHEY, CDR2 SMNVEV (reference sequence). With 3 bases clipped from V and 2 bases from J, the junction kept 5 bases outside the gene matches. Written as DNA, the CDR3 is TGTGCCAGCAGTTTTGGGGGGGATACCACAGATACGCAGTATTTT. As protein: CASSFGGDTTDTQYF.

V usage is TRBV4-2 and J usage is TRBJ2-3, with D hard to call. CDR1 and CDR2 from the germline V gene are LGHNA and YNFKEQ. This CDR3 has 15 amino acids. V was shortened by 1 base and J by 0 bases, with 8 bases between the two germline ends. CDR3 sequence (DNA): TGTGCCAGCAGCCAAGCTGAAACTAGCACAGATACGCAGTATTTT. Translating it yields CASSQAETSTDTQYF.

The chain combines TRBV2 with TRBJ2-7, with D possibly TRBD1 on 7 matching bases. V was trimmed by 6 bases and J by 2 bases, leaving 14 bases between them. CDR1 is SNHLY, CDR2 FYNNEI, per germline. The CDR3 runs to 14 residues. CDR3 coding DNA: TGTGCCAGCAGGCGCGGCGGGACAGCCTACGAGCAGTACTTC. It is translated as CASRRGGTAYEQYF.

The V and J genes are TRBV13 and TRBJ2-1, with D unresolved. The CDR3 extends over 11 amino acids. Per the germline V gene, CDR1 is PRHDT and CDR2 is FYEKMQ (reference sequence). The V and J ends lost 2 bases and 11 bases respectively, with 7 bases between them. CDR3 region: CASSLKDKQFF. DNA of the CDR3: TGTGCCAGCAGCTTAAAAGACAAGCAGTTCTTC.

The CDR3 loop is CASSPRGQSYQPQHF. Written as DNA, the CDR3 is TGTGCCAGCAGCCCGAGGGGACAGTCCTATCAGCCCCAGCATTTT. The rearrangement uses TRBV7-2 and TRBJ1-5, with TRBD1 matching over 7 bases. The CDR3 spans 15 residues. V lost 5 bases to trimming and J lost 5 bases; unmatched junction nucleotides: 9. Germline loops: CDR1 SGHTA, CDR2 FQGNSA.

This chain connects TRBV7-9 to TRBJ2-5; TRBD2 matches 10 bases. Germline V CDR1 and CDR2: SEHNR, FQNEAQ (reference sequence). J gave up 4 bases and V 4 bases, and 6 bases lay outside the gene matches. This CDR3 spans 15 amino acids. CDR3 bases: TGTGCCAGCAGCTCCGAAAGCGGGAGGGTAGAGACCCAGTACTTC. Translation gives CASSSESGRVETQYF.

The V call is TRBV10-2, the J call TRBJ2-7; the match to TRBD2 covers 9 bases. Looked up from germline, CDR1 is WSHSY and CDR2 is SAAADI. This CDR3 has 15 amino acids. Trimming cost V 4 bases and J 5 bases; bases outside gene matches: 9. The CDR3 DNA sequence: TGCGCCAGCAGTGGGGTTAGCGGGAGCCTCCACGAGCAGTACTTC. Translation gives CASSGVSGSLHEQYF.

The rearrangement links TRBV4-3 to TRBJ1-1; D ambiguous. Trimming pared 4 bases from V and 4 bases from J, leaving 10 bases between. The germline gives CDR1 LGHNA, CDR2 YSLEER. The CDR3 length is 13 residues. CDR3 sequence: CASSPDAGTEAFF. In nucleotides, the CDR3 is TGCGCCAGCAGCCCGGATGCGGGCACTGAAGCTTTCTTT.

This rearrangement joins TRBV7-9 to TRBJ1-3; no reliable D call. Deletions cut 6 bases from V and 0 bases from J, with 12 bases between. The CDR3 runs 15 residues. In germline, CDR1 is SEHNR, CDR2 FQNEAQ (reference sequence). CDR3 loop: CASSDLLGSGNTIYF. The DNA for the CDR3 is TGTGCCAGCAGTGACTTGCTAGGCTCTGGAAACACCATATATTTT.

This clone came up once. The chain couples TRBV19 to TRBJ2-1; 13 bases fit TRBD2. The CDR3 totals 16 residues. Germline V gives CDR1 LNHDA, CDR2 SQIVND (reference sequence). V shed 5 bases and J 4 bases; nucleotides not matched to a gene: 5. CDR3 loop: CASSLLAGGIYNEQFF. The CDR3 region has the DNA TGTGCCAGTAGTTTACTAGCGGGGGGGATTTACAATGAGCAGTTCTTC.

The chain combines TRBV10-3 with TRBJ2-1, with 7 positions matching TRBD2. This CDR3 spans 14 amino acids. Unmatched junction bases numbered 11, after V lost 11 bases and J lost 4 bases. Germline loops: CDR1 ENHRY, CDR2 SYGVKD. The CDR3 loop is CASKREGEYNEQFF. In DNA form, the CDR3 reads TGTGCCTCTAAGCGGGAAGGGGAATACAATGAGCAGTTCTTC.

The rearrangement joins TRBV24-1 to TRBJ2-1; 10 bases fit TRBD2. Germline CDR1 reads KGHDR; CDR2 reads SFDVKD. The CDR3 sequence is 16 residues long. The V and J ends lost 1 base and 8 bases, in that order; junction bases with no gene match: 7. CDR3 in DNA: TGTGCCACCAGTGATTTCGAAGCTAGCGGGAGACATGAGCAGTTCTTC. Translation: CATSDFEASGRHEQFF.

V is TRBV3-1 (or the pseudogene TRBV3-2) and J is TRBJ1-5; 7 nucleotides agree with TRBD1. Germline assignment: CDR1 LGHDT and CDR2 YNNKEL (reference sequence). The CDR3 is made up of 14 amino acids. The ends lost 4 bases at V and 3 bases at J; junction bases unmatched: 3. The CDR3 DNA reads as TGTGCCAGCAGCCTGGGACAGTACAATCAGCCCCAGCATTTT. Its protein is CASSLGQYNQPQHF.

V gene TRBV7-2 combines with J gene TRBJ2-4; 12 bases agree with TRBD2. The CDR3 contains 16 residues. Germline V CDR1 and CDR2: SGHTA, FQGNSA. Germline trimming cut 1 base from V and 7 bases from J; bases unmatched to any gene: 5. The CDR3 region is CASSLGASGRGNIQYF. The CDR3 DNA follows: TGTGCCAGCAGCTTAGGTGCTAGCGGGAGGGGTAACATTCAGTACTTC.

This clone has more than one count but fewer than ten. This chain links TRBV9 with TRBJ1-1, with TRBD1 as a possible D gene (5 bases). V was trimmed by 1 base and J by 4 bases, leaving 14 bases between them. Looked up from germline, CDR1 is SGDLS and CDR2 is YYNGEE. This CDR3 contains 15 residues. The CDR3 reads CASSVLDSPFTEAFF. The CDR3, as DNA: TGTGCCAGCAGCGTATTAGACAGCCCGTTCACTGAAGCTTTCTTT.

The chain is built from TRBV18 and TRBJ2-3; D call uncertain. CDR3 length: 13 amino acids. In germline, CDR1 is KGHSH, CDR2 LQKENI. V lost 5 bases and J lost 0, with 6 bases in between. CDR3 in amino acids: CASSATSTDTQYF. The DNA of the CDR3 is TGTGCCAGCTCAGCTACTAGCACAGATACGCAGTATTTT.

The V call is TRBV11-3, the J call TRBJ2-1; D perhaps matches TRBD2 (6 bases). This CDR3 contains 18 residues. The germline V and J ends were trimmed by 5 bases and 7 bases, with 27 bases remaining between them. Looked up from germline, CDR1 is SGHNT and CDR2 is YENEEA. This CDR3 is CASSHRRGSSASRNEQFF. Written as DNA, the CDR3 is TGTGCCAGCAGCCACAGGAGGGGTTCATCGGCTTCGAGGAATGAGCAGTTCTTC. Supplemented by reference TRBV11-3 and TRBJ2-1, the full variable domain reads EAGVVQSPRYKIIEKKQPVAFWCNPISGHNTLYWYLQNLGQGPELLIRYENEEAVDDSQLPKDRFSAERLKGVDSTLKIQPAELGDSAVYLCASSHRRGSSASRNEQFFGPGTRLTVL.

This rearrangement joins TRBV3-1 (or the pseudogene TRBV3-2) to TRBJ2-1; D might be TRBD1 (5 bases). CDR1 is LGHDT and CDR2 is YNNKEL in the germline V gene (reference sequence). The CDR3 is made up of 16 amino acids. V was trimmed by 4 bases and J by 7 bases, leaving 20 bases between them. CDR3 sequence: CASSPRIGAPLNEQFF. In nucleotides, the CDR3 is TGTGCCAGCAGCCCCAGGATTGGGGCCCCTTTAAATGAGCAGTTCTTC.

This clone has a single count. The CDR3 bases are TGTGCCAGCAGCTTGCGCGGACAGGCGAACACTGAAGCTTTCTTT. Translating it yields CASSLRGQANTEAFF. The chain carries TRBV5-8 and TRBJ1-1; TRBD1 matches 7 bases. Germline CDR1 reads SGHTS; CDR2 reads YDEGEE. The ends lost 1 base at V and 1 base at J; junction bases unmatched: 4. The CDR3 loop spans 15 amino acids.

The V gene is TRBV4-1, the J gene TRBJ2-5; 15 nucleotides line up with TRBD2. Per germline, CDR1 MGHRA and CDR2 YSYEKL. V gave up 0 bases and J gave up 0 bases; unmatched junction bases: 11. The CDR3 is 21 amino acids. CDR3 coding DNA: TGCGCCAGCAGCCAAGACGAACCGGGACTAGCGGGAGGTGGGGACCAAGAGACCCAGTACTTC. Its protein product is CASSQDEPGLAGGGDQETQYF.

J is TRBJ2-3 and V is TRBV5-1, with D possibly being TRBD2 (5 bases). Germline loops: CDR1 SGHRS, CDR2 YFSETQ. This CDR3 comprises 16 residues. Trimming took off 4 bases at V and 2 bases at J, with 17 bases between the two ends. The CDR3 DNA reads TGCGCCAGCAGCGGATCAAGCGGACCCCTCACAGATACGCAGTATTTT. It translates to CASSGSSGPLTDTQYF.

The rearrangement joins TRBV7-2 to TRBJ2-3; D not resolved. CDR1 and CDR2 (germline): SGHTA, FQGNSA. This CDR3 contains 16 residues. V was pared by 1 base and J by 0 bases, with 11 bases between. The CDR3 sequence is CASSLVGQVSTDTQYF. The DNA of the CDR3 is TGTGCCAGCAGCTTAGTGGGCCAAGTTAGCACAGATACGCAGTATTTT.

In its sample, this clone was seen once. The chain links TRBV23-1 to TRBJ1-5; D is uncertain. TRBV23-1 belongs to the ORF category, with a function that is uncertain. The CDR3 has 14 residues. The V and J ends lost 2 bases and 9 bases respectively, with 14 bases between them. CDR3 sequence: CASSQTPTGSPQHF. The CDR3, as DNA: TGCGCCAGCAGTCAAACTCCGACGGGGTCGCCCCAGCATTTT.

This chain uses TRBV30 with TRBJ2-3, with 9 bases identical to TRBD2. Germline values: CDR1 GTSNPN, CDR2 SVGIG (reference sequence). The V and J ends lost 2 bases and 1 base, in that order; junction bases with no gene match: 4. The CDR3 is 15 amino acids. The CDR3 loop reads CAWSPGTSRTDTQYF. CDR3 bases: TGTGCCTGGAGTCCCGGGACTAGCCGCACAGATACGCAGTATTTT. The entire variable domain, with the rest obtained from reference TRBV30 and TRBJ2-3, is as follows: SQTIHQWPATLVQPVGSPLSLECTVEGTSNPNLYWYRQAAGRGLQLLFYSVGIGQISSEVPQNLSASRPQDRQFILSSKKLLLSDSGFYLCAWSPGTSRTDTQYFGPGTRLTVL.

The rearrangement links TRBV6-5 to TRBJ1-5, with 7 bases matching TRBD1. CDR3 length: 15 residues. Germline V CDR1 and CDR2: MNHEY, SVGAGI. J lost 2 bases, V lost 6 bases, and 7 bases had no gene match. CDR3 bases: TGTGCCAGCAGGATAGGGGGCAGGGGCAATCAGCCCCAGCATTTT. Encoded protein: CASRIGGRGNQPQHF.